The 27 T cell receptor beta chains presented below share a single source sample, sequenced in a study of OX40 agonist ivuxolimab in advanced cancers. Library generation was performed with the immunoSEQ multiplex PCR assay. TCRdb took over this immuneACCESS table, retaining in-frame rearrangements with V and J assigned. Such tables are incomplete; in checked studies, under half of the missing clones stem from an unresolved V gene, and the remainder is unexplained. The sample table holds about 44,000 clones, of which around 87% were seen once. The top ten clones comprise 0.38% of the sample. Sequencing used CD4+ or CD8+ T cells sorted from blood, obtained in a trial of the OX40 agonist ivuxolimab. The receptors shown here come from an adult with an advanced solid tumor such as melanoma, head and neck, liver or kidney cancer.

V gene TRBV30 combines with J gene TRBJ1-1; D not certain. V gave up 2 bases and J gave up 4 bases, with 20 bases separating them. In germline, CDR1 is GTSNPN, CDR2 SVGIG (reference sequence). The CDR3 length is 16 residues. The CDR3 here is CAWSLPPGPFLTEAFF. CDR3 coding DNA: TGTGCCTGGAGTCTACCTCCTGGGCCCTTCCTCACTGAAGCTTTCTTT.

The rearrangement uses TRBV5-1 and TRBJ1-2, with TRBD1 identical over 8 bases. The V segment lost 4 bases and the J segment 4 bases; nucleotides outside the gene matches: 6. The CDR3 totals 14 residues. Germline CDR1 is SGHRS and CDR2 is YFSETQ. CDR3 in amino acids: CASSASGQGYGYTF. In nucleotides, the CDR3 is TGCGCCAGCAGCGCCTCCGGACAGGGCTATGGCTACACCTTC.

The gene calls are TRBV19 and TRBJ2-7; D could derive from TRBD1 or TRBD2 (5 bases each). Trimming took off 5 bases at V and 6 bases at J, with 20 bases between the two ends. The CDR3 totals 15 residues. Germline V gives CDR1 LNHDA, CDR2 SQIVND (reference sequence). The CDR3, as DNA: TGTGCCAGTAGTTCAACCGGGACCTACCTCAGCGAGCAGTACTTC. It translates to CASSSTGTYLSEQYF.

CDR3 region: CASSLLRQGAAFF. For the CDR3, the DNA is TGTGCCAGCAGTTTACTACGACAGGGGGCAGCTTTCTTT. The rearrangement uses TRBV27 and TRBJ1-1; 10 nucleotides line up with TRBD1. Trimming took 2 bases from V and 10 from J; bases not matched to a gene: 4. This CDR3 is 13 amino acids long. Germline V lookup: CDR1 MNHEY, CDR2 SMNVEV (reference sequence).

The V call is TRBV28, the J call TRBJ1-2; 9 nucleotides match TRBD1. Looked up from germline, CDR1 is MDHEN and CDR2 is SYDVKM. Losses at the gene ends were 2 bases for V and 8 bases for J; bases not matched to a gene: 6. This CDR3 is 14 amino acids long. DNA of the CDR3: TGTGCCAGCAGTTTAGCTCGACAGGGGGGAGGCTACACCTTC. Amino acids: CASSLARQGGGYTF.

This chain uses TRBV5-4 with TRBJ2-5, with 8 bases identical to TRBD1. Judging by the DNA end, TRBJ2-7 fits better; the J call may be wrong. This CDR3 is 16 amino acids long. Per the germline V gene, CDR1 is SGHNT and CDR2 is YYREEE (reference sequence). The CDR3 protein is CASSLAGLYRGAEQYF. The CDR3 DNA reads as TGTGCCAGCAGCCTCGCTGGTTTATACAGGGGGGCCGAGCAGTACTTC.

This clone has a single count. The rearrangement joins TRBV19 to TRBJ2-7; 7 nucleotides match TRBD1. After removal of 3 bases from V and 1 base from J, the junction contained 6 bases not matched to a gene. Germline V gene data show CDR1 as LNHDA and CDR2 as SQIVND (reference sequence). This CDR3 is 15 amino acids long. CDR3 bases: TGTGCCAGTAGTATTCGGGACAGCGCGTCCTACGAGCAGTACTTC. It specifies CASSIRDSASYEQYF. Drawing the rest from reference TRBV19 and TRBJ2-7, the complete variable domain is DGGITQSPKYLFRKEGQNVTLSCEQNLNHDAMYWYRQDPGQGLRLIYYSQIVNDFQKGDIAEGYSVSREKKESFPLTVTSAQKNPTAFYLCASSIRDSASYEQYFGPGTRLTVT.

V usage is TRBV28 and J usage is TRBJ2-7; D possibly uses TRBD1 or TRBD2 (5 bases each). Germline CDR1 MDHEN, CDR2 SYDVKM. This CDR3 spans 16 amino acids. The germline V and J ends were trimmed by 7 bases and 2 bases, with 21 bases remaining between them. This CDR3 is CASIPVGQRATYEQYF. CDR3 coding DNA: TGTGCCAGCATTCCCGTGGGGCAGAGGGCTACCTACGAGCAGTACTTC. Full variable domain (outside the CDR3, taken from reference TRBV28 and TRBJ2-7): DVKVTQSSRYLVKRTGEKVFLECVQDMDHENMFWYRQDPGLGLRLIYFSYDVKMKEKGDIPEGYSVSREKKERFSLILESASTNQTSMYLCASIPVGQRATYEQYFGPGTRLTVT.

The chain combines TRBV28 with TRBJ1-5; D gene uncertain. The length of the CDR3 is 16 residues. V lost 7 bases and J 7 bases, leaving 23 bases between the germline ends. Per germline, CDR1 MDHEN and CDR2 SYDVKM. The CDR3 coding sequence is TGTGCCAGCACCCCCCCGGTGGCAGGCTTAGGCCAGCCCCAGCATTTT. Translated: CASTPPVAGLGQPQHF. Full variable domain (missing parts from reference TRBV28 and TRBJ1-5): DVKVTQSSRYLVKRTGEKVFLECVQDMDHENMFWYRQDPGLGLRLIYFSYDVKMKEKGDIPEGYSVSREKKERFSLILESASTNQTSMYLCASTPPVAGLGQPQHFGDGTRLSIL.

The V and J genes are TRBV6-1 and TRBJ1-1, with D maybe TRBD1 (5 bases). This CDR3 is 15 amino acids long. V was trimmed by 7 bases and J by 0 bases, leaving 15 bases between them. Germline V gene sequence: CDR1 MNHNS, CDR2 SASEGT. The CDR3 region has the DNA TGTGCCAGCATCCACGGGGCAGGCATGAACACTGAAGCTTTCTTT. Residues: CASIHGAGMNTEAFF.

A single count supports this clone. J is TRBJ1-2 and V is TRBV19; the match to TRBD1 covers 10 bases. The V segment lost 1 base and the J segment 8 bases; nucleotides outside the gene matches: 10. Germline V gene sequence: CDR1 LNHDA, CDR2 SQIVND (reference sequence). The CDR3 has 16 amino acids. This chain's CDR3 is CASSIALTGGKVGYTF. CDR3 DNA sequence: TGTGCCAGTAGTATAGCTTTGACAGGGGGCAAAGTGGGCTACACCTTC.

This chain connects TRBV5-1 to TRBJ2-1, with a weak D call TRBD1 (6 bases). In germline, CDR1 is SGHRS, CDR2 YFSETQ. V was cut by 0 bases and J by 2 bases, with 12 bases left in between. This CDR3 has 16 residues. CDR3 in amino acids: CASSLERGTTYNEQFF. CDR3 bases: TGCGCCAGCAGCTTGGAAAGGGGGACCACCTACAATGAGCAGTTCTTC.

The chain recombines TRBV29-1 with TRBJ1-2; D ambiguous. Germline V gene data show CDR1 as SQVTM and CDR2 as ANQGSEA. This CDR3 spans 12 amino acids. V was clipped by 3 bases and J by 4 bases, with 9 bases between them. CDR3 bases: TGCAGCGTTGATCCAGCTTCCTATGGCTACACCTTC. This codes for CSVDPASYGYTF.

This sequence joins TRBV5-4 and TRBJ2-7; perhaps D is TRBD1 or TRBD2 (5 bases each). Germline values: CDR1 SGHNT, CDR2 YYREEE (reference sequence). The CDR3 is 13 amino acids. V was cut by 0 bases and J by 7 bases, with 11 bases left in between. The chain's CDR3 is CASSLAGTAEQYF. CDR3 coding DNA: TGTGCCAGCAGCTTGGCGGGGACCGCAGAGCAGTACTTC.

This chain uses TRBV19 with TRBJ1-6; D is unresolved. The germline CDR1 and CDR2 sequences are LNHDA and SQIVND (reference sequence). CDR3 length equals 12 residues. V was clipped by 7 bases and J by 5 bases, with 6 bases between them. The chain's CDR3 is CASKQNNSPLHF. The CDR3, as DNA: TGTGCCAGTAAACAGAATAATTCACCCCTCCACTTT.

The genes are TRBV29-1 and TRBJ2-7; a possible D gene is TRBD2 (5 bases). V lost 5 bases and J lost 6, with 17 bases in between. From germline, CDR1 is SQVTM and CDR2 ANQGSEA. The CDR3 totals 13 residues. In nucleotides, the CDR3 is TGCAGCGTTAGCCCTAGCTCGCCCACCGAGCAGTACTTC. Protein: CSVSPSSPTEQYF.

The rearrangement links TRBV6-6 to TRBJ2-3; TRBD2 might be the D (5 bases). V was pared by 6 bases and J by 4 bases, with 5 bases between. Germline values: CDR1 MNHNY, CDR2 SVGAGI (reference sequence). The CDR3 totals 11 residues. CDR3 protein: CASRRADTQYF. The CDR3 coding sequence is TGTGCCAGCAGGAGGGCAGATACGCAGTATTTT.

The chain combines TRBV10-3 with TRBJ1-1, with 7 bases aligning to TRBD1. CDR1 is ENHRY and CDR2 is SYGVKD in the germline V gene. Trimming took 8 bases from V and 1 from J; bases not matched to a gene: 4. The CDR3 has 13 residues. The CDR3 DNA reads TGTGCCATCGCGACAGGGACGAACACTGAAGCTTTCTTT. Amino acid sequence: CAIATGTNTEAFF.

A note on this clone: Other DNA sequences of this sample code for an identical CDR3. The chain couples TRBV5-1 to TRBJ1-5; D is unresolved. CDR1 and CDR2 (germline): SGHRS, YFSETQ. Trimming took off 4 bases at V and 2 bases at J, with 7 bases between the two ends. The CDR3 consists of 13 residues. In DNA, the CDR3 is TGCGCCAGCAGCCCCCAGGGCAATCAGCCCCAGCATTTT. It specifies CASSPQGNQPQHF.

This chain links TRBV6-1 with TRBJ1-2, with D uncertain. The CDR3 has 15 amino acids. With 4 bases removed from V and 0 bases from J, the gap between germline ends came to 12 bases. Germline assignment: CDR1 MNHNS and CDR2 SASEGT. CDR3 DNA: TGTGCCAGCAGTGGCGCGATTAGAGCTAACTATGGCTACACCTTC. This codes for CASSGAIRANYGYTF.

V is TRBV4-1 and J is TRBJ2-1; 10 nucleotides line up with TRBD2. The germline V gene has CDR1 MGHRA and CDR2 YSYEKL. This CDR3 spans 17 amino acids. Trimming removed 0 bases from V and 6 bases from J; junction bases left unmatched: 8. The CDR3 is CASSQEGLAGAINEQFF. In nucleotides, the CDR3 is TGCGCCAGCAGCCAAGAAGGGCTAGCGGGGGCTATCAATGAGCAGTTCTTC.

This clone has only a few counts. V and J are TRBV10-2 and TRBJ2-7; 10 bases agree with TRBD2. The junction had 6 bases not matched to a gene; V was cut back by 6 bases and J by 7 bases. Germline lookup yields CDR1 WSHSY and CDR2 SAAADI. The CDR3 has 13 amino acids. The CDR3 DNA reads TGCGCCAGCAGCCAAGCGGGAGGGCTAGAGCAGTACTTC. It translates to CASSQAGGLEQYF.

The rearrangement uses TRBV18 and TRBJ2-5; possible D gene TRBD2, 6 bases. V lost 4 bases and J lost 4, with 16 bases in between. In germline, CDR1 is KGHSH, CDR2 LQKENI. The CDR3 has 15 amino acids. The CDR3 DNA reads TGTGCCAGCTCACAACCAGCCTTGGGAGGAGAGACCCAGTACTTC. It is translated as CASSQPALGGETQYF. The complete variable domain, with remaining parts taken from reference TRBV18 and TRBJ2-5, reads NAGVMQNPRHLVRRRGQEARLRCSPMKGHSHVYWYRQLPEEGLKFMVYLQKENIIDESGMPKERFSAEFPKEGPSILRIQQVVRGDSAAYFCASSQPALGGETQYFGPGTRLLVL.

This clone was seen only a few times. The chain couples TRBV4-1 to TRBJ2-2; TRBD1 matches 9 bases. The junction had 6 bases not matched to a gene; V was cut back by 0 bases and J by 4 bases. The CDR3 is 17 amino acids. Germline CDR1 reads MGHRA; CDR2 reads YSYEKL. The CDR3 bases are TGCGCCAGCAGCCAAGACGGGACAGGGCCTCTCACCGGGGAGCTGTTTTTT. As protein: CASSQDGTGPLTGELFF.

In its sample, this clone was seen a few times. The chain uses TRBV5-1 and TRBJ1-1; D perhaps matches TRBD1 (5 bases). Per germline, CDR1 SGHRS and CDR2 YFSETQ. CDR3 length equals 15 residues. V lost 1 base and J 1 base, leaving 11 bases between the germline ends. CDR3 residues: CASSLLYGGNTEAFF. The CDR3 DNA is TGCGCCAGCAGCTTGCTTTATGGGGGGAACACTGAAGCTTTCTTT. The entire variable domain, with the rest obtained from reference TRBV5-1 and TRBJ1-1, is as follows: KAGVTQTPRYLIKTRGQQVTLSCSPISGHRSVSWYQQTPGQGLQFLFEYFSETQRNKGNFPGRFSGRQFSNSRSEMNVSTLELGDSALYLCASSLLYGGNTEAFFGQGTRLTVV.

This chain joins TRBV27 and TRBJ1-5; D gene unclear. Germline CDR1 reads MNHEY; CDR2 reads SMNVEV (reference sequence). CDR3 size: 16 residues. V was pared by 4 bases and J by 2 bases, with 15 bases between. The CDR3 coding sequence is TGTGCCAGCAGTTCCCTTGCGGGAGGAGGCAATCAGCCCCAGCATTTT. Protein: CASSSLAGGGNQPQHF.

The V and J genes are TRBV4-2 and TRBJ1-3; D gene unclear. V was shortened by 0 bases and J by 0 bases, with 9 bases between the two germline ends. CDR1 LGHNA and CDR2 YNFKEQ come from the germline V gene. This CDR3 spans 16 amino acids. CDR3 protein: CASSQDTPSSGNTIYF. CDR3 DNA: TGTGCCAGCAGCCAAGACACACCTAGCTCTGGAAACACCATATATTTT.